Sequencing of this TCR beta chain was carried out in a study of T cell repertoires in cytomegalovirus infection. This clonotype was found a few times. Its matching antigen is unknown. TCRdb processed the reads anew with MiXCR; each CDR3 protein has one entry. Of fewer than 850,000 distinct CDR3 sequences detected, almost 30% appear once; the ten largest clones hold 13%. The sequence came from a human donor in good health (CMV status not recorded). Some clones in this sample may be carry-over from other donors' samples. The sample was cultured CD8+ T cells from PBMCs, taken from culture after CMV antigen stimulation.

The CDR3 protein is CATMSRGKGEGDTQYF. CDR3 DNA: TGTGCCACCATGTCCCGGGGTAAGGGTGAGGGAGATACGCAGTATTTT. The chain is built from TRBV15 and TRBJ2-3, with a weak D call TRBD2 (5 bases). Deletions cut 7 bases from V and 5 bases from J, with 22 bases between. Germline CDR1 is LNHNV and CDR2 is YYDKDF (reference sequence). The CDR3 spans 16 residues.